The clone carrying this TCR beta chain was seen more than once but under ten times. The data were taken from a study of T-cell reconstitution after alpha-beta-depleted transplantation in children. The authors prepared the TCRbeta library with unique molecular identifiers. TCRdb re-analysed the PCR reads in MiXCR, keeping a single row per CDR3 protein. Of 300,000 to 350,000 distinct CDR3 sequences listed, roughly 15% are singletons. Sequenced here: PBMCs, mostly from graft donor cells, sampled 360 days after TCRalphabeta/CD19-depleted stem cell transplant. The TCR comes from a male patient between 2 and 9 years old who had a stem cell transplant for acute lymphoblastic leukemia, so the T cells may come from the graft donor.

CDR3 residues: CASSLTTSGSGAGELFF. The CDR3 nucleotides read TGCGCCAGCAGCTTGACGACTAGCGGGAGCGGGGCCGGGGAGCTGTTTTTT. The V gene is TRBV5-1, the J gene TRBJ2-2, with 12 positions matching TRBD2. Trimming removed 1 base from V and 6 bases from J; junction bases left unmatched: 7. The CDR3 is made up of 17 amino acids. Germline CDR1 is SGHRS and CDR2 is YFSETQ.